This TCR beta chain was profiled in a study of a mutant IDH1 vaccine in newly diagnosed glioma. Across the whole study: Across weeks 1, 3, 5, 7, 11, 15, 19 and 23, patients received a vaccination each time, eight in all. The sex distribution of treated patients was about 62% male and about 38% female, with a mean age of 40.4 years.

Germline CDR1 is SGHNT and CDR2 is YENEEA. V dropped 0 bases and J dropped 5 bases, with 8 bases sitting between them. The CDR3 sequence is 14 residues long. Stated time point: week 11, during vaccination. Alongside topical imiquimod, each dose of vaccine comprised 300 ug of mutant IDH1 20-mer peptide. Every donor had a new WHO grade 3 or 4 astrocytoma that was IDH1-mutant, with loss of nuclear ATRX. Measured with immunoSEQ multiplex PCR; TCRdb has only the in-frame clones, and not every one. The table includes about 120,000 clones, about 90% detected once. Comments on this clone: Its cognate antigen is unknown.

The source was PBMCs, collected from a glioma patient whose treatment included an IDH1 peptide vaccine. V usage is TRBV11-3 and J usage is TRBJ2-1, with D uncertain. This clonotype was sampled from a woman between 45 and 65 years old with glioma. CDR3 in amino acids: CASSLEGGHNEQFF. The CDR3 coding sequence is TGTGCCAGCAGCTTAGAGGGTGGCCACAATGAGCAGTTCTTC.